The 11 T cell receptor beta chains below all came from one sample that was sequenced in a study of CD8 T cells in ankylosing spondylitis. TCRdb ran MiXCR on the 5' RACE reads and lists one entry per CDR3 protein. The table has 200,000 to 300,000 distinct CDR3 sequences, around 25% seen once. Sequenced: blood, either unsorted or a sorted T cell fraction (not recorded which). The receptors come from a male donor with ankylosing spondylitis or in good health (not recorded which).

This clonotype showed up just a few times. The rearrangement joins TRBV20-1 to TRBJ1-6; D is possibly TRBD1 (6 bases). CDR1 is DFQATT and CDR2 is SNEGSKA in the germline V gene (reference sequence). This CDR3 is built from 14 residues. The germline V and J ends were trimmed by 3 bases and 10 bases, with 16 bases remaining between them. CDR3 in amino acids: CSASSETTGSPLHF. The CDR3 bases are TGCAGTGCTAGCTCAGAAACCACAGGGTCACCCCTCCACTTT.

This clonotype has at least ten counts. This rearrangement joins TRBV20-1 to TRBJ1-6, with a weak D call TRBD1 (5 bases). V was shortened by 6 bases and J by 8 bases, with 17 bases between the two germline ends. The CDR3 covers 14 residues. Germline V gene data show CDR1 as DFQATT and CDR2 as SNEGSKA (reference sequence). CDR3 sequence (DNA): TGCAGTGCAGGGCAGGGACTGGGTTATTCACCCCTCCACTTT. Translating gives CSAGQGLGYSPLHF.

This clonotype was found many times. The genes are TRBV15 and TRBJ2-5; 12 bases align to TRBD2. This CDR3 has 17 amino acids. Trimming took 0 bases from V and 5 from J; bases not matched to a gene: 7. Germline V gene lookup returns CDR1 LNHNV and CDR2 YYDKDF (reference sequence). This chain's CDR3 is CATSRDPSGGARETQYF. Written as DNA, the CDR3 is TGTGCCACCAGCAGAGATCCTAGCGGGGGGGCCCGGGAGACCCAGTACTTC. The variable domain in full, with the rest retrieved from reference TRBV15 and TRBJ2-5, is DAMVIQNPRYQVTQFGKPVTLSCSQTLNHNVMYWYQQKSSQAPKLLFHYYDKDFNNEADTPDNFQSRRPNTSFCFLDIRSPGLGDTAMYLCATSRDPSGGARETQYFGPGTRLLVL.

This clonotype has a count of ten or more. V gene TRBV29-1 combines with J gene TRBJ2-2; D is possibly TRBD2 (5 bases). CDR3 length equals 14 residues. CDR1 SQVTM and CDR2 ANQGSEA come from the germline V gene. V was shortened by 5 bases and J by 3 bases, with 13 bases between the two germline ends. CDR3 in amino acids: CSVSSLRDTGELFF. CDR3 nucleotide sequence: TGCAGCGTTTCGTCTTTGCGGGACACCGGGGAGCTGTTTTTT.

The rearrangement joins TRBV5-1 to TRBJ2-7; TRBD1 agrees at 9 bases. Trimming at V came to 4 bases and at J to 5 bases, leaving 10 bases not matched to a gene. Germline loops: CDR1 SGHRS, CDR2 YFSETQ. The CDR3 is made up of 15 amino acids. The CDR3 nucleotides read TGCGCCAGCAGCCCGGAGGGACAGGGCTCAAACGAGCAGTACTTC. It specifies CASSPEGQGSNEQYF.

This clonotype came up a few times. V usage is TRBV12-3 or TRBV12-4 and J usage is TRBJ1-3, with TRBD1 as a possible D gene (6 bases). V lost 6 bases, J lost 2 bases, and 8 bases lay in between. This CDR3 region has 13 residues. Here the CDR3 reads CASRTGTGNTIYF. CDR3 sequence (DNA): TGTGCCAGCAGAACAGGGACTGGAAACACCATATATTTT.

This clonotype was seen at least ten times. The genes are TRBV6-5 and TRBJ2-5; possibly TRBD1 for D (6 bases). CDR1 is MNHEY, CDR2 SVGAGI, per germline. The CDR3 extends over 14 amino acids. The V end lost 2 bases, the J end lost 5 bases, and 12 bases lay between the germline ends. In DNA, the CDR3 is TGTGCCAGCAGTTACAACAGGGTGGGGGAGACCCAGTACTTC. Its translation is CASSYNRVGETQYF.

This rearrangement joins TRBV7-8 to TRBJ1-1; possibly TRBD1 for D (5 bases). This CDR3 is 13 amino acids long. Germline V lookup: CDR1 SGHVS, CDR2 FQNEAQ. The V end was cut by 7 bases, the J end by 7 bases, with 16 bases between. The CDR3 spells CASNLQQGGEAFF. The CDR3 DNA reads TGTGCCAGCAACCTTCAGCAGGGAGGTGAAGCTTTCTTT.

This clonotype was seen many times. The gene calls are TRBV7-7 and TRBJ2-1; no reliable D call. CDR1 and CDR2 from the germline V gene are SSHAT and FNYEAQ (reference sequence). Trimming left V 5 bases short and J 6 bases short, with 11 bases between. The CDR3 extends over 13 amino acids. The CDR3 DNA sequence: TGTGCCAGCAGCCTGGCGGATGTCAATGAGCAGTTCTTC. Its protein is CASSLADVNEQFF.

Many counts were recorded for this clonotype. The gene calls are TRBV28 and TRBJ2-7, with D tentatively TRBD1 (6 bases). Germline V gene data show CDR1 as MDHEN and CDR2 as SYDVKM. The CDR3 is 13 residues long. Trimming took off 5 bases at V and 6 bases at J, with 14 bases between the two ends. CDR3 coding DNA: TGTGCCAGCAGTCTCCCACAGGGACCCGAGCAGTACTTC. This codes for CASSLPQGPEQYF.

The chain has TRBV24-1 and TRBJ2-5, with TRBD2 as a possible D gene (6 bases). The germline V gene encodes CDR1 KGHDR and CDR2 SFDVKD. Trimming took off 3 bases at V and 5 bases at J, with 21 bases between the two ends. CDR3 length: 17 amino acids. The CDR3 DNA reads TGTGCCACCAGTGATCCACGACCCTCGGGAGCCCCGGAGACCCAGTACTTC. Its protein product is CATSDPRPSGAPETQYF.